This section outlines one T cell receptor (beta chain) sequence together with its context. Its antigen is still unknown. PCR was performed using 60 Vbeta and 13 Jbeta primers. Using immunoSEQ multiplex PCR, the repertoire was profiled, and TCRdb retains in-frame clones only, with some absent. This sample has some 200,000 clones, with roughly 80% found just once. The sample originates from a study of cytomegalovirus exposure and HLA in healthy donors. Germline V lookup: CDR1 SGHVS, CDR2 FQNEAQ. This CDR3 has 13 residues. Trimming took off 3 bases at V and 5 bases at J, with 10 bases between the two ends. Study-wide results and limits: The HLA-A and HLA-B alleles of most subjects were reportedly predicted accurately from TCR beta sequences. Later genetic work tied a missense DCLRE1C variant to beta-chain V and J trimming.

The sequenced material came from PBMCs. This clonotype was obtained from a man aged 35 to 55 in good health and CMV-seropositive. The V call is TRBV7-8, the J call TRBJ2-5; tentatively, D is TRBD2 (6 bases). The CDR3 DNA reads as TGTGCCAGCAGCTTTTCTAGCGTGGAGACCCAGTACTTC. Protein sequence: CASSFSSVETQYF.